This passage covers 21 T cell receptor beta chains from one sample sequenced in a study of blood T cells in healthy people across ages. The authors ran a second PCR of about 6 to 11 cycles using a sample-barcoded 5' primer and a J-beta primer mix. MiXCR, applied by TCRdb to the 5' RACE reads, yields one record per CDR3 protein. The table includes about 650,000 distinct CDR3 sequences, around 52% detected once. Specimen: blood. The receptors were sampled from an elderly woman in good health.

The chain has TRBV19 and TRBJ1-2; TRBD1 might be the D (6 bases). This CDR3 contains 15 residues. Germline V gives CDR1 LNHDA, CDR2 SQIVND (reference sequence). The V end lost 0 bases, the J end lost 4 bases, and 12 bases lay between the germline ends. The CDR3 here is CASSIDPGGVYGYTF. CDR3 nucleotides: TGTGCCAGTAGTATAGATCCGGGGGGCGTCTATGGCTACACCTTC.

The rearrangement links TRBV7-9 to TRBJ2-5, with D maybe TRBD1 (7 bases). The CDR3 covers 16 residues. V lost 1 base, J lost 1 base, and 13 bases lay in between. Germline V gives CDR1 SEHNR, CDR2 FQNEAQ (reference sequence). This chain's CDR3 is CASSLGQGGIQETQYF. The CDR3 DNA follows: TGTGCCAGCAGCTTAGGCCAGGGGGGCATCCAAGAGACCCAGTACTTC.

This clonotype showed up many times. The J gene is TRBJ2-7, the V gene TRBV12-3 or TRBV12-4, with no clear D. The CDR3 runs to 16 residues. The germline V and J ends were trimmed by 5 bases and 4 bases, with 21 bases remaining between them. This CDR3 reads CASSPIPQPMGYEQYF. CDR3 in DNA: TGTGCCAGCAGTCCAATTCCGCAGCCGATGGGTTACGAGCAGTACTTC.

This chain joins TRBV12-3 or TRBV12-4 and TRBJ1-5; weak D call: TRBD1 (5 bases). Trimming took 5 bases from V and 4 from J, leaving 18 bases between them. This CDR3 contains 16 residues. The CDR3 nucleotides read TGTGCCAGCAGTGACAGTTCCTGGCTCCGTAATCAGCCCCAGCATTTT. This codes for CASSDSSWLRNQPQHF.

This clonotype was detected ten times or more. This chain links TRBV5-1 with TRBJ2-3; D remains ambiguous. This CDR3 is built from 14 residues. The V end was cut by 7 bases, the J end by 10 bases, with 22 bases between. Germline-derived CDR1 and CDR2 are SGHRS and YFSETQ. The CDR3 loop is CASFPDSPGMAQYF. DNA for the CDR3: TGCGCCAGCTTCCCCGACTCGCCTGGGATGGCGCAGTATTTT. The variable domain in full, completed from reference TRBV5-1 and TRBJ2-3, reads KAGVTQTPRYLIKTRGQQVTLSCSPISGHRSVSWYQQTPGQGLQFLFEYFSETQRNKGNFPGRFSGRQFSNSRSEMNVSTLELGDSALYLCASFPDSPGMAQYFGPGTRLTVL.

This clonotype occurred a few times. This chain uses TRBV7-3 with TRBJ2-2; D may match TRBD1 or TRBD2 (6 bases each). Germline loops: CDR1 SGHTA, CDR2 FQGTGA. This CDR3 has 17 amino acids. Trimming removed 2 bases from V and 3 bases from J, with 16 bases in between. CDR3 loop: CASSLRTGARYTGELFF. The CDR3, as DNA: TGTGCCAGCAGCTTACGAACGGGGGCGCGATACACCGGGGAGCTGTTTTTT.

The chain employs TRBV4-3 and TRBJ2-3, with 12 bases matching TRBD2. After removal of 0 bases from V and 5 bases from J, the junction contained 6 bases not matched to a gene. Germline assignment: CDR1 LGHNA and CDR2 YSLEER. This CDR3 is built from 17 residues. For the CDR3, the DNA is TGCGCCAGCAGCCAAGATAGGACTAGCGGGATGGTAGATACGCAGTATTTT. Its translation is CASSQDRTSGMVDTQYF.

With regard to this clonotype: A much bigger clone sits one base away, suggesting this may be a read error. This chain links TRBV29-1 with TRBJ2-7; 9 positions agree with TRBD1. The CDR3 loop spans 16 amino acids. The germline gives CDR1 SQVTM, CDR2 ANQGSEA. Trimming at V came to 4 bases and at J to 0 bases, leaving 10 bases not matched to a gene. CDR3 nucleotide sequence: TGCAGCGTTGGGGGGGACAGGGTACTTCACTCCTACGAGCAGTACTTC. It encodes CSVGGDRVLHSYEQYF.

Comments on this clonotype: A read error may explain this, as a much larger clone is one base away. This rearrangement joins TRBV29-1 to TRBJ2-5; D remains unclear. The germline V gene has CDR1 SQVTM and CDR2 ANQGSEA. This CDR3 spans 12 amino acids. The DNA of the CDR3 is TGCAGCGTTGGGACCTACCAAGAGTCCCAGTACTTC. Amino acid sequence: CSVGTYQESQYF.

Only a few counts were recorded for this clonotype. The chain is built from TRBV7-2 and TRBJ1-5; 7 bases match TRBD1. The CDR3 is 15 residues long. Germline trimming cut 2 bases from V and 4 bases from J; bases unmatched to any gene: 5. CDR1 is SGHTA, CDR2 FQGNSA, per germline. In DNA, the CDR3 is TGTGCCAGCAGCTTAATGCAGGGGGTGAATCAGCCCCAGCATTTT. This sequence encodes CASSLMQGVNQPQHF.

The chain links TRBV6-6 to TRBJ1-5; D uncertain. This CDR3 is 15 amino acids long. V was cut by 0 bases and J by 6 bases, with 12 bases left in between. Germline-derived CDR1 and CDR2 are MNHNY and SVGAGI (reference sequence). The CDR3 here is CASSYSSGIAQPQHF. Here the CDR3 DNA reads TGTGCCAGCAGTTACTCGTCCGGGATCGCTCAGCCCCAGCATTTT.

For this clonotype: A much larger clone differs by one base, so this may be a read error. CDR3 sequence reads: CASSEVPAGVGETQYF. The CDR3 DNA sequence: TGTGCCAGCAGTGAAGTGCCGGCGGGAGTCGGAGAGACCCAGTACTTC. The chain links TRBV2 to TRBJ2-5; TRBD2 aligns across 7 bases. With 1 base clipped from V and 4 bases from J, the junction kept 9 bases outside the gene matches. CDR3 length: 16 residues. The germline V gene encodes CDR1 SNHLY and CDR2 FYNNEI.

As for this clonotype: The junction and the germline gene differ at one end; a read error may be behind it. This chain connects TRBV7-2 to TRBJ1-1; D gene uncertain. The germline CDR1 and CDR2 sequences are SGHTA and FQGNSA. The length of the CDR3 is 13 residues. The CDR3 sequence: CASTLPGSSEAFF. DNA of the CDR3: TGTGCCAGCACCTTACCTGGGTCTTCTGAAGCTTTCTTT. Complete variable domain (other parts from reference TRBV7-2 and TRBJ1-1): GAGVSQSPSNKVTEKGKDVELRCDPISGHTALYWYRQSLGQGLEFLIYFQGNSAPDKSGLPSDRFSAERTGGSVSTLTIQRTQQEDSAVYLCASTLPGSSEAFFGQGTRLTVV.

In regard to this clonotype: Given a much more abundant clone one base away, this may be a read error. The DNA for the CDR3 is TGTGCCTGCAGCTTAACGTACAGCCCCTACAATGAGCAGTTCTTC. Its protein is CACSLTYSPYNEQFF. This chain uses TRBV7-3 with TRBJ2-1, with D uncertain. This CDR3 spans 15 amino acids. Looked up from germline, CDR1 is SGHTA and CDR2 is FQGTGA.

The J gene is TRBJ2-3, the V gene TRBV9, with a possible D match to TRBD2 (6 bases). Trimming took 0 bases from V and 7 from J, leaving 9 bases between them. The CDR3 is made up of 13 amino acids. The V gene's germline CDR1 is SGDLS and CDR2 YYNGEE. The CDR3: CASSVGSGNTQYF. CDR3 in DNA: TGTGCCAGCAGCGTAGGTAGCGGCAATACGCAGTATTTT.

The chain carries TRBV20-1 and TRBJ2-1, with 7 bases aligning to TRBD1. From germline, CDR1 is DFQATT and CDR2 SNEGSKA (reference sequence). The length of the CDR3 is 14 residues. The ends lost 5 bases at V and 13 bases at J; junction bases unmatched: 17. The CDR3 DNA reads TGCAGTGCTGTTACTCGTAGGGACAGTCATCCTCAGTTCTTC. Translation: CSAVTRRDSHPQFF.

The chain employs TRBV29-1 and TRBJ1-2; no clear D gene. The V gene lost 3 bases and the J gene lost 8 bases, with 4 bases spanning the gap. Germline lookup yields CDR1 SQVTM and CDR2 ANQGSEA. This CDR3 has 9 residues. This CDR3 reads CSVDWGYTF. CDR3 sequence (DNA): TGCAGCGTTGACTGGGGCTACACCTTC.

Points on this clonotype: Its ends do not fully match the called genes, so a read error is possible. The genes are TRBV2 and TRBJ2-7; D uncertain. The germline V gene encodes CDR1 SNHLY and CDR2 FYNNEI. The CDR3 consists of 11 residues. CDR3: CAGSEDHEQYF. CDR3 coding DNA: TGTGCCGGCAGTGAAGACCACGAGCAGTACTTC. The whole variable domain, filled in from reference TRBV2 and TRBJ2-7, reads EPEVTQTPSHQVTQMGQEVILRCVPISNHLYFYWYRQILGQKVEFLVSFYNNEISEKSEIFDDQFSVERPDGSNFTLKIRSTKLEDSAMYFCAGSEDHEQYFGPGTRLTVT.

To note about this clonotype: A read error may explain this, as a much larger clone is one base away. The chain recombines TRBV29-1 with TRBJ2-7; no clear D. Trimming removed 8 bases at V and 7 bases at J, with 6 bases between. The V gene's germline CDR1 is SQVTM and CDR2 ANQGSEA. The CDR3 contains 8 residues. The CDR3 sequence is CSLREQYF. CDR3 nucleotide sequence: TGCAGCCTTCGGGAGCAGTACTTC.

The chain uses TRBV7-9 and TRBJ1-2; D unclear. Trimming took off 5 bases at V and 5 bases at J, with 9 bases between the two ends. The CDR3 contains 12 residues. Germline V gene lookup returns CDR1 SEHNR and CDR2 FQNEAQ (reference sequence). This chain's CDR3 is CASSQTTYGYTF. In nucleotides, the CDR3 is TGTGCCAGCAGCCAGACGACGTATGGCTACACCTTC.

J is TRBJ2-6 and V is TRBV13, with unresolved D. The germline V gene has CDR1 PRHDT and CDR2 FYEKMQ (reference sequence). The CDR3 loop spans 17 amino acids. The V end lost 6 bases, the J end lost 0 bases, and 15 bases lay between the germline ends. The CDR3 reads CASSRQPESSGANVLTF. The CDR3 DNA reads TGTGCCAGCAGTCGTCAACCTGAGAGCTCTGGGGCCAACGTCCTGACTTTC.